Listed below are T cell receptor beta chains from one sample, sequenced in a study of T cell responses to AZD1222 COVID-19 vaccine. Assay used: immunoSEQ multiplex PCR; TCRdb lists only in-frame clones, some missing. The repertoire has 65,000 to 85,000 clones, 80% to 90% of them found once; the top ten carry about 9.4%. The material sequenced was peripheral blood, taken 28 days after the second AZD1222 dose. The source is an adult who received the AZD1222 COVID-19 vaccine. CDR3s include the opening cysteine and the closing phenylalanine or tryptophan. A D gene is named only where the DNA matches it firmly. Not every row has a clone size; where given, it reads once, few, many or a size class.

abundance	d_gene	len	v_gene	j_gene	CDR3aa	CDR3nt
.	.	13	TRBV28	TRBJ1-2	CASRSGPNYGYTF	TGTGCCAGCAGGTCTGGCCCTAACTATGGCTACACCTTC
.	.	13	TRBV30	TRBJ2-7	CAWSEQGPYEQYF	TGTGCCTGGAGTGAACAGGGACCCTACGAGCAGTACTTC
.	TRBD1	14	TRBV7-8	TRBJ1-1	CASSFSGTGTEAFF	TGTGCCAGCAGCTTTTCTGGGACAGGGACTGAAGCTTTCTTT
few	.	13	TRBV6-5	TRBJ1-3	CASSYGVGDTIYF	TGTGCCAGCAGTTACGGAGTCGGGGACACCATATATTTT
.	.	13	TRBV12-3/TRBV12-4	TRBJ1-6	CASSSTGNSPLHF	TGTGCCAGCAGTTCGACAGGAAACTCACCCCTCCACTTT
.	.	14	TRBV15	TRBJ1-2	CATSDGGGFYGYTF	TGTGCCACCAGCGATGGGGGGGGATTCTATGGCTACACCTTC
.	.	18	TRBV15	TRBJ1-1	CATSRDYGGTGMNTEAFF	TGTGCCACCAGCAGAGATTATGGGGGAACAGGTATGAACACTGAAGCTTTCTTT
.	.	14	TRBV5-6	TRBJ1-3	CASSFGGTGNTIYF	TGTGCCAGCAGCTTCGGGGGAACTGGAAACACCATATATTTT
once	TRBD1	18	TRBV25-1	TRBJ2-2	CASSELGQGASNTGELFF	TGTGCCAGCAGTGAACTCGGACAGGGGGCGTCGAACACCGGGGAGCTGTTTTTT
.	.	13	TRBV29-1	TRBJ2-7	CSVEIGGSYEQYF	TGCAGCGTTGAAATAGGGGGATCCTACGAGCAGTACTTC
few	.	14	TRBV4-1	TRBJ2-7	CASSHLLEAYEQYF	TGCGCCAGCAGCCACCTTCTAGAAGCCTACGAGCAGTACTTC
.	.	15	TRBV19	TRBJ2-1	CASSRGWVSYNEQFF	TGTGCCAGTAGTCGAGGGTGGGTCTCCTACAATGAGCAGTTCTTC
.	.	13	TRBV12-3/TRBV12-4	TRBJ2-5	CASRPTGYETQYF	TGTGCCAGCAGACCCACAGGGTACGAGACCCAGTACTTC
.	TRBD1	15	TRBV7-2	TRBJ1-5	CASRSTGGFHQPQHF	TGTGCCAGCAGAAGTACAGGGGGGTTCCATCAGCCCCAGCATTTT
.	TRBD1	16	TRBV18	TRBJ2-4	CASSSRDRVFSDIQYF	TGTGCCAGCTCATCCCGGGACAGGGTATTCTCAGACATTCAGTACTTC
.	TRBD1	13	TRBV27	TRBJ1-6	CASSDRGGSPLHF	TGTGCCAGCAGTGACAGGGGAGGCTCACCCCTCCACTTT
.	.	14	TRBV19	TRBJ1-5	CASSIWGGNQPQHF	TGTGCCAGTAGTATATGGGGCGGGAATCAGCCCCAGCATTTT
.	.	13	TRBV5-4	TRBJ1-2	CASSSDLPGGYTF	TGTGCCAGCAGTTCGGACCTCCCGGGGGGCTACACCTTC
.	TRBD2	14	TRBV27	TRBJ2-2	CASSFTSGGRELFF	TGTGCCAGCAGTTTTACTAGCGGGGGTAGGGAGCTGTTTTTT
.	TRBD1	15	TRBV6-5	TRBJ2-2	CASSQSSTGAGELFF	TGTGCCAGCAGTCAATCTTCTACAGGGGCCGGGGAGCTGTTTTTT
.	.	14	TRBV6-5	TRBJ2-7	CASSYLQEAYEQYF	TGTGCCAGCAGTTACTTGCAGGAGGCCTACGAGCAGTACTTC
few	.	13	TRBV29-1	TRBJ2-1	CSARGTEYNEQFF	TGCAGCGCTCGGGGGACAGAGTACAATGAGCAGTTCTTC
.	TRBD2	17	TRBV7-6	TRBJ2-1	CASSLVLGTNIYNEQFF	TGTGCCAGCAGCTTAGTACTCGGGACTAACATATACAATGAGCAGTTCTTC